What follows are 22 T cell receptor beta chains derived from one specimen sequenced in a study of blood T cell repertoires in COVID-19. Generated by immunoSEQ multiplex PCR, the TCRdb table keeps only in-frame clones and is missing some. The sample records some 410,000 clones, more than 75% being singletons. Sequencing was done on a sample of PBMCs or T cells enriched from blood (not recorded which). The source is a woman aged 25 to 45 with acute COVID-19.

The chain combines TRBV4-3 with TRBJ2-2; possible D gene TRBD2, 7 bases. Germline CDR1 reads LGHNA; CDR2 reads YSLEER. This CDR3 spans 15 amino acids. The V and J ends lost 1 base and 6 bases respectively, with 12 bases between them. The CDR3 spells CASSQAGGEAGELFF. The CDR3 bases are TGCGCCAGCAGCCAAGCGGGGGGCGAGGCCGGGGAGCTGTTTTTT.

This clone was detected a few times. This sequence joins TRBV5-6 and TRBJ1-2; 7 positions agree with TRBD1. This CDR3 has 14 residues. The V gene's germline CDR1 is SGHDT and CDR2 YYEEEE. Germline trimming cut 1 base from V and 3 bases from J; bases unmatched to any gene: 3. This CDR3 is CASSLLTGYYGYTF. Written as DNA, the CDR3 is TGTGCCAGCAGCTTGCTGACAGGGTACTATGGCTACACCTTC.

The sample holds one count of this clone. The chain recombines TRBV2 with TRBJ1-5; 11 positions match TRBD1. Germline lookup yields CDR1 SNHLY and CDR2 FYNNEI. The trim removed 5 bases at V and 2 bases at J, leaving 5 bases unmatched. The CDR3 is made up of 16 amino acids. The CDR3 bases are TGTGCCAGCAGTTACCGGGACAGGGGGGGCAATCAGCCCCAGCATTTT. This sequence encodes CASSYRDRGGNQPQHF. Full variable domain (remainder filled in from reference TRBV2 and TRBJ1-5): EPEVTQTPSHQVTQMGQEVILRCVPISNHLYFYWYRQILGQKVEFLVSFYNNEISEKSEIFDDQFSVERPDGSNFTLKIRSTKLEDSAMYFCASSYRDRGGNQPQHFGDGTRLSIL.

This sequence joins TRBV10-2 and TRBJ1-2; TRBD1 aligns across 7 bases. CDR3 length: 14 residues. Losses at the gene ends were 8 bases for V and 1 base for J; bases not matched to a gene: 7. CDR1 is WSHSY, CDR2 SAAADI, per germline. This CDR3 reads CASYGQVLNYGYTF. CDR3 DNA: TGCGCCAGCTATGGACAGGTCCTTAACTATGGCTACACCTTC.

The CDR3 region has the DNA TGTGCCAGCAGGAGGGGACAGGGGGATGGTCAGCCCCAGCATTTT. Its translation: CASRRGQGDGQPQHF. V usage is TRBV6-5 and J usage is TRBJ1-5; TRBD1 matches at 11 bases. CDR3 length: 15 amino acids. V lost 6 bases to trimming and J lost 6 bases; unmatched junction nucleotides: 7. In germline, CDR1 is MNHEY, CDR2 SVGAGI.

The CDR3 region is CAWSDSVKGYTF. CDR3 in DNA: TGTGCCTGGAGCGACAGCGTGAAGGGCTACACCTTC. J is TRBJ1-2 and V is TRBV30; a possible D gene is TRBD1 (5 bases). In germline, CDR1 is GTSNPN, CDR2 SVGIG (reference sequence). This CDR3 is built from 12 residues. The V end was cut by 3 bases, the J end by 8 bases, with 13 bases between.

The CDR3 coding sequence is TGTGCCACCAGCAGAGGACATAACTATGGCTACACCTTC. It specifies CATSRGHNYGYTF. The chain has TRBV15 and TRBJ1-2; D is undetermined. The CDR3 has 13 residues. V lost 1 base to trimming and J lost 1 base, with 4 bases between them. CDR1 LNHNV and CDR2 YYDKDF come from the germline V gene (reference sequence).

The CDR3 protein is CAWSVGTSGRGEQFF. The CDR3 DNA sequence: TGTGCCTGGAGTGTAGGAACTAGCGGGAGAGGCGAGCAGTTCTTC. The V call is TRBV30, the J call TRBJ2-1, with 11 bases fitting TRBD2. This CDR3 region has 15 residues. The V gene's germline CDR1 is GTSNPN and CDR2 SVGIG (reference sequence). V trimming: 0 bases; J trimming: 10 bases; junction bases outside the gene matches: 8.

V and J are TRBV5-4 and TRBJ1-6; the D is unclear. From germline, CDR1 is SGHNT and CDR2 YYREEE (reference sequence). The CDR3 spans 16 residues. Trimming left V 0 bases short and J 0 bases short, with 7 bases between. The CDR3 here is CASSLGGSSYNSPLHF. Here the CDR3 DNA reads TGTGCCAGCAGCTTGGGCGGGAGCTCCTATAATTCACCCCTCCACTTT. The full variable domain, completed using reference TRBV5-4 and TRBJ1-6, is ETGVTQSPTHLIKTRGQQVTLRCSSQSGHNTVSWYQQALGQGPQFIFQYYREEENGRGNFPPRFSGLQFPNYSSELNVNALELDDSALYLCASSLGGSSYNSPLHFGNGTRLTVT.

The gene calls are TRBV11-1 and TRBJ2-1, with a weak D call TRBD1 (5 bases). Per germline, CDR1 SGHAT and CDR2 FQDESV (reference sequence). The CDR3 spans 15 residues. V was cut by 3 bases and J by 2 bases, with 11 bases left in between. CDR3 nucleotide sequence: TGTGCCAGCAGCTTGAGCAGGGTCACCTACAATGAGCAGTTCTTC. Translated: CASSLSRVTYNEQFF.

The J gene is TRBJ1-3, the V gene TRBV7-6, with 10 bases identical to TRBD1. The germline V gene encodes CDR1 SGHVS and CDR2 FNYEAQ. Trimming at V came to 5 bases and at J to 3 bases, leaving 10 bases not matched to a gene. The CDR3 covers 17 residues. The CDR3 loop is CASSATTGGKGGNTIYF. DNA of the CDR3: TGTGCCAGCAGCGCCACGACAGGGGGCAAGGGTGGAAACACCATATATTTT.

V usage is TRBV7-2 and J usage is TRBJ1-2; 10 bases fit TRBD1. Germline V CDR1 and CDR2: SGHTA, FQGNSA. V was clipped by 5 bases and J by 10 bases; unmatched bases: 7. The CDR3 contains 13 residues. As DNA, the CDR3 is TGTGCCAGCAGCCCAGCAGGGACAGGGGCCTACACCTTC. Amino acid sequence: CASSPAGTGAYTF.

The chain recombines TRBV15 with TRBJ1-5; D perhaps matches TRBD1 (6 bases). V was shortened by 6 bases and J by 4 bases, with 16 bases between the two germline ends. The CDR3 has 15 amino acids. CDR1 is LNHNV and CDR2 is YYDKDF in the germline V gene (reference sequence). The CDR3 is CATRQGGGLNQPQHF. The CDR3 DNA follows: TGTGCCACCAGACAGGGCGGGGGTCTTAATCAGCCCCAGCATTTT.

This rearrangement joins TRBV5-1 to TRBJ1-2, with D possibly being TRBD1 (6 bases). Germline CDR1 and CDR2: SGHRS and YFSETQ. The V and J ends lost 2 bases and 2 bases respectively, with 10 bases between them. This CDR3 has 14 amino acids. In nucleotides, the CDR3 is TGCGCCAGCAGCTTCCGGACAGACAACTATGGCTACACCTTC. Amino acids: CASSFRTDNYGYTF.

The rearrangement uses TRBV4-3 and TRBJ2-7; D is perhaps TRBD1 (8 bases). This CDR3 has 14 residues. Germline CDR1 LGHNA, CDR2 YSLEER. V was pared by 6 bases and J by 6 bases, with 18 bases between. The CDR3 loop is CASSQGNRGGEQYF. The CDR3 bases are TGCGCCAGCAGTCAGGGAAACAGGGGGGGCGAGCAGTACTTC.

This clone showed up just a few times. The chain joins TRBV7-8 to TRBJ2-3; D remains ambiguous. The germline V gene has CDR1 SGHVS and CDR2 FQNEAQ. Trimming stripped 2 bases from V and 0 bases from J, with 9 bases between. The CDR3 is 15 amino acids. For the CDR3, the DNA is TGTGCCAGCAGCTTATGGCTTCTTAGCACAGATACGCAGTATTTT. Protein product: CASSLWLLSTDTQYF.

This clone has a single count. The CDR3 reads CAISGGFGYTF. CDR3 nucleotide sequence: TGTGCCATCAGCGGCGGGTTTGGCTACACCTTC. The chain employs TRBV10-3 and TRBJ1-2; D is uncertain. This CDR3 comprises 11 residues. Germline values: CDR1 ENHRY, CDR2 SYGVKD. V was trimmed by 6 bases and J by 7 bases, leaving 9 bases between them.

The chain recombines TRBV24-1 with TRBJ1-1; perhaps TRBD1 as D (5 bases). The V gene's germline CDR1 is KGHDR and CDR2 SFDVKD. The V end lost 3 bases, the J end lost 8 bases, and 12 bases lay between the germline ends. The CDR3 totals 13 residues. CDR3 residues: CATSDVGAGEAFF. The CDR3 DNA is TGTGCCACCAGTGATGTAGGGGCAGGGGAAGCTTTCTTT.

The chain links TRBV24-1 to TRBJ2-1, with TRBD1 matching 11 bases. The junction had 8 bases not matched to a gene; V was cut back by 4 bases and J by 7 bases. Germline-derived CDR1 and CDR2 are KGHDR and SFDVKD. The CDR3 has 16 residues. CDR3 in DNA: TGTGCCACCAGTGACCCGGGACAGGGGGATGAGAATGAGCAGTTCTTC. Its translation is CATSDPGQGDENEQFF.

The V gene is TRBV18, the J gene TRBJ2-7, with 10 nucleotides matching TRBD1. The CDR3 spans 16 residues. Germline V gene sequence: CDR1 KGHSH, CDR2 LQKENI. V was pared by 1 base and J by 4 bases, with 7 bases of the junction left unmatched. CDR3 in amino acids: CASSPLFGTGEYEQYF. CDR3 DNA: TGTGCCAGCTCACCACTCTTCGGGACAGGGGAGTACGAGCAGTACTTC.

The CDR3 DNA sequence: TGTGCCAGCAGCTTAGCGGGGACAGTGAACACTGAAGCTTTCTTT. It encodes CASSLAGTVNTEAFF. The chain joins TRBV7-2 to TRBJ1-1; 7 nucleotides line up with TRBD1. Trimming took 0 bases from V and 0 from J; bases not matched to a gene: 1. CDR1 is SGHTA and CDR2 is FQGNSA in the germline V gene. The CDR3 extends over 15 amino acids. The complete variable domain, with remaining parts taken from reference TRBV7-2 and TRBJ1-1, reads GAGVSQSPSNKVTEKGKDVELRCDPISGHTALYWYRQSLGQGLEFLIYFQGNSAPDKSGLPSDRFSAERTGGSVSTLTIQRTQQEDSAVYLCASSLAGTVNTEAFFGQGTRLTVV.

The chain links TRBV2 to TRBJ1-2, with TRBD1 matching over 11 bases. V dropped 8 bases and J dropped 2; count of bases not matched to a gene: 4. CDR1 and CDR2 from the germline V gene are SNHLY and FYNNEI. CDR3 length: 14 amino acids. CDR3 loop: CASGGQGANYGYTF. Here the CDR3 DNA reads TGTGCCAGCGGCGGACAGGGGGCGAACTATGGCTACACCTTC.